A selection of T cell receptor beta chains follows, all from one sample in a study of T cells in Graves' hyperthyroidism and ophthalmopathy. TCRdb passed the multiplex PCR reads through MiXCR, listing each CDR3 protein once. The sample carries about 370,000 distinct CDR3 sequences, around 15% recorded once. The material sequenced was blood. Receptor source: a woman in her sixties with Graves' ophthalmopathy. Both conserved end residues are part of each CDR3. Fields, in order: CDR3 DNA, CDR3 protein, J gene, D gene, clone size, V gene. D genes are given only for firm matches. Clone size is stated in some rows and not others, as once, few, many or a class when expanded.

cdr3_nt: TGTGCCAGCAGTTACGGAGGGAACACCGGGGAGCTGTTTTTT
cdr3_aa: CASSYGGNTGELFF
j_call: TRBJ2-2
d_call: NA
clone_size: few
v_call: TRBV6-9

cdr3_nt: TGTGCCAGCAGTTTTCTGGCTAGCGGATACAATGAGCAGTTCTTC
cdr3_aa: CASSFLASGYNEQFF
j_call: TRBJ2-1
d_call: TRBD2
clone_size: few
v_call: TRBV12-3/TRBV12-4

cdr3_nt: TGTGCCAGCAGCCAAGGGGGACGAAAACAGTACTTC
cdr3_aa: CASSQGGRKQYF
j_call: TRBJ2-5
d_call: NA
clone_size: many
v_call: TRBV3-1

cdr3_nt: TGTGCCACCAGCAGAGTGGTCGGGGCCAGCGAGCAGTACTTC
cdr3_aa: CATSRVVGASEQYF
j_call: TRBJ2-7
d_call: NA
clone_size: NA
v_call: TRBV15

cdr3_nt: TGCAGTGCTAGACCATCGTTCCGGTACAATGAGCAGTTCTTC
cdr3_aa: CSARPSFRYNEQFF
j_call: TRBJ2-1
d_call: NA
clone_size: few
v_call: TRBV20-1

cdr3_nt: TGTGCCAGCAGGGGCGGGAGGGAAGAGACCCAGTACTTC
cdr3_aa: CASRGGREETQYF
j_call: TRBJ2-5
d_call: TRBD2
clone_size: NA
v_call: TRBV2

cdr3_nt: TGTGCCAGCAGCGGCAGGGTGGGGGAGACCCAGTACTTC
cdr3_aa: CASSGRVGETQYF
j_call: TRBJ2-5
d_call: NA
clone_size: NA
v_call: TRBV7-2

cdr3_nt: TGTGCCAGCAGCCAAGATCCGGGAGTAGGGTACGAGCAGTACTTC
cdr3_aa: CASSQDPGVGYEQYF
j_call: TRBJ2-7
d_call: NA
clone_size: many
v_call: TRBV4-2

cdr3_nt: TGTGCCAGCAGACTGGGGATAAACACTGAAGCTTTCTTT
cdr3_aa: CASRLGINTEAFF
j_call: TRBJ1-1
d_call: NA
clone_size: few
v_call: TRBV6-1

cdr3_nt: TGTGCCAGCAGTTTAAACCCCCGCTTTGGTGAGCGGGAGGGCCGAGATACGCAGTATTTT
cdr3_aa: CASSLNPRFGEREGRDTQYF
j_call: TRBJ2-3
d_call: TRBD2
clone_size: many
v_call: TRBV28

cdr3_nt: TGTGCCAGCAGTTCCGGCTACGGGAAAAATCAGCCCCAGCATTTT
cdr3_aa: CASSSGYGKNQPQHF
j_call: TRBJ1-5
d_call: NA
clone_size: NA
v_call: TRBV28

cdr3_nt: TGTGCCAGCTCACGGGACAGAGCGCACACAGATACGCAGTATTTT
cdr3_aa: CASSRDRAHTDTQYF
j_call: TRBJ2-3
d_call: TRBD1
clone_size: many
v_call: TRBV18

cdr3_nt: TGTGCCAGCAGCACACGACAGGGGGCGGACACCATATATTTT
cdr3_aa: CASSTRQGADTIYF
j_call: TRBJ1-3
d_call: TRBD1
clone_size: many
v_call: TRBV11-2

cdr3_nt: TGTGCCAGCATTCCTTCTCCCAATTCACCCCTCCACTTT
cdr3_aa: CASIPSPNSPLHF
j_call: TRBJ1-6
d_call: NA
clone_size: many
v_call: TRBV2

cdr3_nt: TGTGCCAGCAGCGTAGACGGGAGGGGGTCAAGCAATGAGCAGTTCTTC
cdr3_aa: CASSVDGRGSSNEQFF
j_call: TRBJ2-1
d_call: TRBD2
clone_size: few
v_call: TRBV9

cdr3_nt: TGTGCCAGCAGCTCGACCGGCGAAAAACTGTTTTTT
cdr3_aa: CASSSTGEKLFF
j_call: TRBJ1-4
d_call: NA
clone_size: few
v_call: TRBV13

cdr3_nt: TGTGCCATCAATGAGGAGAGCTCTGGAAACACCATATATTTT
cdr3_aa: CAINEESSGNTIYF
j_call: TRBJ1-3
d_call: NA
clone_size: NA
v_call: TRBV10-3

cdr3_nt: TGTGCCAGCAGCCCGGCTAACCGGGGGAGGAGGACTGAAGCTTTCTTT
cdr3_aa: CASSPANRGRRTEAFF
j_call: TRBJ1-1
d_call: NA
clone_size: NA
v_call: TRBV6-1

cdr3_nt: TGTGCCAGCAGTGAAGTAGGGACAGGGGGGGACGAGCAGTACTTC
cdr3_aa: CASSEVGTGGDEQYF
j_call: TRBJ2-7
d_call: TRBD1
clone_size: many
v_call: TRBV2

cdr3_nt: TGTGCCAGCAGTTTATTGTACAGGGGGCCTAATCAGCCCCAGCATTTT
cdr3_aa: CASSLLYRGPNQPQHF
j_call: TRBJ1-5
d_call: TRBD1
clone_size: few
v_call: TRBV27

cdr3_nt: TGTGCCAGCAGCTCAAACAGGGGGCGCGATGAAAAACTGTTTTTT
cdr3_aa: CASSSNRGRDEKLFF
j_call: TRBJ1-4
d_call: TRBD1
clone_size: NA
v_call: TRBV7-8

cdr3_nt: TGTGCCAGCAGTTTCCCCGGACAGGGGAGGGAAAAACTGTTTTTT
cdr3_aa: CASSFPGQGREKLFF
j_call: TRBJ1-4
d_call: TRBD1
clone_size: few
v_call: TRBV28